The clone carrying this T cell receptor (beta chain) occurred a few times. No antigen is known for it. From germline, CDR1 is SGDLS and CDR2 YYNGEE. V was clipped by 2 bases and J by 5 bases; unmatched bases: 4. CDR3 length: 14 amino acids. This record belongs to a study of cytomegalovirus exposure and HLA in healthy donors. Study-wide results and limits: CMV serostatus alone was available as immune exposure information. Apparent HLA restriction characterized most CMV-associated TCR beta chains in a later analysis. For most TCR beta V segments, an earlier analysis put the productive rate at about 87% or about 30% of the time. Across donors, presence/absence analyses took sequencing depth to be roughly uniform.

The PCR made use of 60 Vbeta and 13 Jbeta primers. The protocol was immunoSEQ multiplex PCR, while the TCRdb copy is restricted to in-frame clones and leaves out a portion. The sample shows about 120,000 clones, 74% of them seen only once. J is TRBJ1-2 and V is TRBV9; TRBD1 matches 9 bases. The sample taken for sequencing was PBMCs. The TCR sequence derives from a male donor in good health and CMV-seronegative. CDR3: CASSVGQGSYGYTF. The CDR3, as DNA: TGTGCCAGCAGCGTTGGACAGGGGAGTTATGGCTACACCTTC.